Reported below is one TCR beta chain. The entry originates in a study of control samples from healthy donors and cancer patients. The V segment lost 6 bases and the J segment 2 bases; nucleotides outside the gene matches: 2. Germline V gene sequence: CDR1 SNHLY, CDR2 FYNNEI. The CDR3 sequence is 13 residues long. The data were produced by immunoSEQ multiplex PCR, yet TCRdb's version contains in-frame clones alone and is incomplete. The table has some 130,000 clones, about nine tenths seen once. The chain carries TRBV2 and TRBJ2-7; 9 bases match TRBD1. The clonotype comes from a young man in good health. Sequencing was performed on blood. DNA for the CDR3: TGTGCCAGCAGGGGACAGGGCGCCTACGAGCAGTACTTC. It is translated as CASRGQGAYEQYF.